The present TCR beta chain was sequenced within a study of glioma-infiltrating T cells after dendritic cell vaccination. Germline V gene sequence: CDR1 SGHDT, CDR2 YYEEEE. The junction had 5 bases not matched to a gene; V was cut back by 0 bases and J by 11 bases. CDR3 size: 13 residues. This clone appeared a few times. Assay: immunoSEQ multiplex PCR; the TCRdb copy retains only in-frame clones and omits some. The sample lists approximately 100,000 clones; around three quarters were seen once. The V and J genes are TRBV5-6 and TRBJ1-1; TRBD1 aligns across 9 bases. This material consisted of blood, taken before dendritic cell vaccination. The source is a human donor with glioblastoma. The CDR3 loop reads CASSLATGGRAFF. DNA for the CDR3: TGTGCCAGCAGCTTGGCCACAGGGGGCCGTGCTTTCTTT.